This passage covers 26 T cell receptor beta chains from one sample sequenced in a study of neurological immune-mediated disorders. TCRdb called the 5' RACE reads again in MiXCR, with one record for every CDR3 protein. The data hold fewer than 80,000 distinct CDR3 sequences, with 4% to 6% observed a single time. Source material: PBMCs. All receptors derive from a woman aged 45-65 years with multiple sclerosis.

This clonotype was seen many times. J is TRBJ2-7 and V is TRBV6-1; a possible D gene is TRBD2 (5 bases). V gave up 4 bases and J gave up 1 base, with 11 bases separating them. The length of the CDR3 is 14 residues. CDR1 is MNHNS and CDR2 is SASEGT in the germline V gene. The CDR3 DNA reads TGTGCCAGCAGTGCTATCGGGGTTTCCTACGAGCAGTACGTC. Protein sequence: CASSAIGVSYEQYV.

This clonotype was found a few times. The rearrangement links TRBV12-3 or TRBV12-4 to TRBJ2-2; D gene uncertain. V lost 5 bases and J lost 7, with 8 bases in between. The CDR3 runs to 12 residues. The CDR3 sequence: CASSSYGGELFF. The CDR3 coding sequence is TGTGCCAGCAGTAGCTACGGCGGGGAGCTGTTTTTT.

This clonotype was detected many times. The CDR3 sequence: CASSYIIGHSNTEAFF. The CDR3 DNA follows: TGTGCCAGCAGTTACATTATCGGACACTCGAACACTGAAGCTTTCTTT. V is TRBV6-2 or TRBV6-3 and J is TRBJ1-1, with D tentatively TRBD1 (5 bases). V was shortened by 2 bases and J by 1 base, with 14 bases between the two germline ends. The CDR3 has 16 amino acids. CDR1 MNHEY and CDR2 SVGEGT come from the germline V gene.

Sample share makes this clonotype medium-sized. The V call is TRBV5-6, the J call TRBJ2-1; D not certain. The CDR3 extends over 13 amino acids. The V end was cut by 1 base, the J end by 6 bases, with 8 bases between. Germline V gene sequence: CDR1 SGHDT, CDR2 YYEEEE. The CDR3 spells CASSLRVGNEQFF. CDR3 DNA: TGTGCCAGCAGCTTGAGGGTAGGCAATGAGCAGTTCTTC.

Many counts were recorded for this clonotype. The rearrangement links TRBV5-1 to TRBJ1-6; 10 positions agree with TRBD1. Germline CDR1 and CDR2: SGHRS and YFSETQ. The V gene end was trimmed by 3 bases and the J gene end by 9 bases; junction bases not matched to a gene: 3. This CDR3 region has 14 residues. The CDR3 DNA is TGCGCCAGCAGCTCGGGACAGGGGAGTTCACCCCTCCACTTT. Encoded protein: CASSSGQGSSPLHF.

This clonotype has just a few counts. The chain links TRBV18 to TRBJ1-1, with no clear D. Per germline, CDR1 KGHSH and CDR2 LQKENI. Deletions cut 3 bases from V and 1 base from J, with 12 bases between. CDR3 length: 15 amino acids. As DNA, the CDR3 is TGTGCCAGCTCACCCCCGATAGGCAGGAACACTGAAGCTTTCTTT. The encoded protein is CASSPPIGRNTEAFF.

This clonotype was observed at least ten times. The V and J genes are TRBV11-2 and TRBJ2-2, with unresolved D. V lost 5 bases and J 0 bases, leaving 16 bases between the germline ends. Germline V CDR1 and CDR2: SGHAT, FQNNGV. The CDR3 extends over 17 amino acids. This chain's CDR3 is CASSQDTLAANTGELFF. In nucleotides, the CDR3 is TGTGCCAGCAGCCAAGATACTCTGGCCGCGAACACCGGGGAGCTGTTTTTT.

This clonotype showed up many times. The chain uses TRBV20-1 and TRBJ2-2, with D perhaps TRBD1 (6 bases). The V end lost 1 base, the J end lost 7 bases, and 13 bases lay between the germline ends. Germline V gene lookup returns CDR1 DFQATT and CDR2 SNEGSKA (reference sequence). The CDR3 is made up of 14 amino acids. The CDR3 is CSARGWGPNGELFF. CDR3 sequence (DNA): TGCAGTGCTAGAGGTTGGGGGCCCAACGGGGAGCTGTTTTTT.

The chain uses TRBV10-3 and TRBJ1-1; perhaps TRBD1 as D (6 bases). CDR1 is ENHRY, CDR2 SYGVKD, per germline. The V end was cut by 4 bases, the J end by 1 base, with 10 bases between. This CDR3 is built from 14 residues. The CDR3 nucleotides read TGTGCCATCAGTGTCCTACAGGGGAACACTGAAGCTTTCTTT. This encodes CAISVLQGNTEAFF.

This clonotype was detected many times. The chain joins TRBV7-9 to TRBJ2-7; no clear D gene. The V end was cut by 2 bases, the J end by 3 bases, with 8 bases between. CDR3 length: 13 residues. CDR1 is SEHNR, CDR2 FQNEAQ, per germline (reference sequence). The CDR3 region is CASSLSGVYEQYV. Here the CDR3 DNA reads TGTGCCAGCAGCTTATCCGGAGTCTACGAGCAGTACGTC.

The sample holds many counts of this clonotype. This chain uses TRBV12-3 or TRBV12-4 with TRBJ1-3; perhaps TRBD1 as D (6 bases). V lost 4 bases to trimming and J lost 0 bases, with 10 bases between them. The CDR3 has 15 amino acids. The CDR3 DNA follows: TGTGCCAGCAGTTCTCAGGGACACTCTGGAAACACCATATATTTT. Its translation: CASSSQGHSGNTIYF.

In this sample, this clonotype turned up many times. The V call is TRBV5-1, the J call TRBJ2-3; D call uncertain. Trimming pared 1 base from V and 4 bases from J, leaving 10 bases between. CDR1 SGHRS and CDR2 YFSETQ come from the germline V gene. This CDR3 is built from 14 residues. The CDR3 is CASSLTPPADTQYF. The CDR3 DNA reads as TGCGCCAGCAGCTTGACCCCACCGGCAGATACGCAGTATTTT.

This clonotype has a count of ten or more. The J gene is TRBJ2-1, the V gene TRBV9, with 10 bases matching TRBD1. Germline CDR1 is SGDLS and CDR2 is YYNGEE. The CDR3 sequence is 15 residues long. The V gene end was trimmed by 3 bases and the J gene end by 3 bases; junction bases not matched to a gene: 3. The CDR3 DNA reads TGTGCCAGCAGCGGCGGACAGGGGGACTACAATGAGCAGTTCTTC. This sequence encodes CASSGGQGDYNEQFF.

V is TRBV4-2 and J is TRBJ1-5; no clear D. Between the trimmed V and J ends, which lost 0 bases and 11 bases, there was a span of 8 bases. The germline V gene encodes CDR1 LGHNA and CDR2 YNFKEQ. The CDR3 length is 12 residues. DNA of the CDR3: TGTGCCAGCAGCCAAGATGGGTTAGCCCAGCATTTT. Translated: CASSQDGLAQHF.

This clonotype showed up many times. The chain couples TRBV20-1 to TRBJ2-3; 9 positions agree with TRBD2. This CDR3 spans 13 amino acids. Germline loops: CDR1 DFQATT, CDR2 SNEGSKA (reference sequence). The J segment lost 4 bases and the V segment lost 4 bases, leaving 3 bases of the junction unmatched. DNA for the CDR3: TGCAGTGCTAAGATAGCGGGGGCAGATACGCAGTATTTT. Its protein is CSAKIAGADTQYF.

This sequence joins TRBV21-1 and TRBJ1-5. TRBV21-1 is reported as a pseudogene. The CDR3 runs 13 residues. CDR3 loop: CASNTGYGQPQNF. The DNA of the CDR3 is TGTGCCAGCAACACAGGGTACGGACAGCCCCAGAATTTT.

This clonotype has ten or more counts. This CDR3 is CASSRDRGFDVTQYF. CDR3 DNA sequence: TGTGCCAGCAGCCGGGACAGGGGTTTTGATGTCACGCAGTATTTT. This sequence joins TRBV11-1 and TRBJ2-3, with 10 positions matching TRBD1. The CDR3 covers 15 residues. The V gene's germline CDR1 is SGHAT and CDR2 FQDESV (reference sequence). V lost 5 bases to trimming and J lost 9 bases; unmatched junction nucleotides: 11.

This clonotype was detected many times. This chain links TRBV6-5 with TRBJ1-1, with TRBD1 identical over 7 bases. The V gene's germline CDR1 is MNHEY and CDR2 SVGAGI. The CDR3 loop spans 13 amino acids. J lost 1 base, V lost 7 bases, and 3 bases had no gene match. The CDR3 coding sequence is TGTGCCAGCAAGGACAGGAGGAACACTGAAGCTTTCTTT. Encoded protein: CASKDRRNTEAFF.

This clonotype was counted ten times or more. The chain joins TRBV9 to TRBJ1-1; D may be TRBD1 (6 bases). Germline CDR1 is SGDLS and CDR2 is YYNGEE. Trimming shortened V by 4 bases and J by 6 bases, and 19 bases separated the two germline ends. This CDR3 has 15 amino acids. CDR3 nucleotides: TGTGCCAGCAGCTTAGAGGGACAAGCTAACTCTGAAGCTTTCTTT. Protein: CASSLEGQANSEAFF.

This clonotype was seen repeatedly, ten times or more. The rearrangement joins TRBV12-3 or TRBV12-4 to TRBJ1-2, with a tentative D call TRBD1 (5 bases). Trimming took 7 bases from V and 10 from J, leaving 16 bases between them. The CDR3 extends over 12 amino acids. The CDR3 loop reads CASTAGTVLYTF. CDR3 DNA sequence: TGTGCCAGCACCGCCGGGACGGTACTCTACACCTTC.

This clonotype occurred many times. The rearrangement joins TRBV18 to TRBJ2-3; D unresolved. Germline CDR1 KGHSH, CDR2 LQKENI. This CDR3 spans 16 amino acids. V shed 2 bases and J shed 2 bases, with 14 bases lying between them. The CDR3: CASSPDWRDVTDTQYF. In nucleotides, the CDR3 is TGTGCCAGCTCACCAGATTGGAGAGATGTCACAGATACGCAGTATTTT.

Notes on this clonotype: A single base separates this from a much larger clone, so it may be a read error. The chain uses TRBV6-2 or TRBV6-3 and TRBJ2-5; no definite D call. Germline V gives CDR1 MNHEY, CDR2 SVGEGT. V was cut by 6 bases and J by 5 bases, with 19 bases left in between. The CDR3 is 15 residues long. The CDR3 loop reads CASSPNRNFRETQYF. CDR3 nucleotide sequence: TGTGCCAGCAGCCCTAACCGAAACTTTCGGGAGACCCAGTACTTC.

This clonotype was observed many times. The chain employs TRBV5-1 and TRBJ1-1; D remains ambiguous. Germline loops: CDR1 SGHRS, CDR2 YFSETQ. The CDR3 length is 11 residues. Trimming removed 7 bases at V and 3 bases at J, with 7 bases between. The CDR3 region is CASAGDTEAFF. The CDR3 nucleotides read TGCGCCAGCGCCGGGGACACTGAAGCTTTCTTT.

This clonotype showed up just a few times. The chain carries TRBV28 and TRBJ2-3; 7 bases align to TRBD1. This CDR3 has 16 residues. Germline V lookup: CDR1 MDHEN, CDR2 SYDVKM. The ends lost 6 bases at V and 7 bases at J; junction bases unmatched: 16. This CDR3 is CASSSGRTGPSHTQYF. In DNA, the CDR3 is TGTGCCAGCAGCTCCGGGCGGACAGGCCCTTCACATACGCAGTATTTT.

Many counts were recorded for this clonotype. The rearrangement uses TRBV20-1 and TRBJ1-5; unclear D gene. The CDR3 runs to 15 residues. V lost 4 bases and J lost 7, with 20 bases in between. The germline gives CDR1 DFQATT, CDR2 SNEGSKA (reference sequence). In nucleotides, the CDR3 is TGCAGTGCTATAGCATTGGTGGCCTTAGCACAGCCCCAGCATTTT. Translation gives CSAIALVALAQPQHF.

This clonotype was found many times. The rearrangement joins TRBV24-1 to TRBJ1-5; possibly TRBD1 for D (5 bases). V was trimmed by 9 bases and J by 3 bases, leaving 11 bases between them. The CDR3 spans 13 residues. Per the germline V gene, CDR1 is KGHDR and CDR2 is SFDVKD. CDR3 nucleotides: TGTGCCACCGGTGGCAGGGACAATCAGCCCCAGCATTTT. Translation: CATGGRDNQPQHF.